This TCR beta chain emerged from a study of identical twins. This clonotype has more than one count but fewer than ten. Its target is not known. Overall study results and limits: Weaker excess sharing between twins was seen in beta out-of-frame sequences.

A universal primer site was incorporated via template switching, and the cDNA contained unique molecular identifiers. TCRdb reanalysed the 5' RACE reads using MiXCR and keeps one entry per CDR3 protein. The profile shows approximately 1.8 million distinct CDR3 sequences, 25% to 35% of them singletons. Germline-derived CDR1 and CDR2 are ENHRY and SYGVKD. The CDR3 sequence is 15 residues long. V dropped 2 bases and J dropped 2 bases, with 10 bases sitting between them. The gene calls are TRBV10-3 and TRBJ1-5; maybe TRBD1 (6 bases). The receptor's source is a newborn girl in good health. Sequencing input: cord blood. The CDR3 DNA reads as TGTGCCATCAGTGAGCCGGGACATGGCAATCAGCCCCAGCATTTT. Protein product: CAISEPGHGNQPQHF.